Below are 23 T cell receptor beta chains sequenced from a single sample in a study of tumor-infiltrating lymphocytes in primary liver carcinoma (dated by TCRdb to the late 2010s). RNA from unsorted whole blood was extracted with TRIzol reagent, and germline DNA was obtained with the DNeasy Blood & Tissue kit. Sequencer: Illumina HiSeq 2500. A constant-region primer and ProtoScript II reverse transcriptase were used to reverse-transcribe TCRbeta-specific cDNA from roughly 480 ng total RNA. Three nested multiplex PCR rounds, following a slightly modified ARM-PCR procedure, were used to build the TCRbeta libraries. Each of the first two PCR rounds ran for about 9 cycles and used multiplex TRBV1-TRBV30 forward primers together with a Cbeta reverse primer. TCRdb redid the processing of the public reads, applying fastp at Q25 and MiXCR, and retained in-frame beta chains. Every entry covers one CDR3 protein and lists the most common genes and DNA from its rows. The sample contains hundreds of thousands of distinct CDR3 sequences, about 62% of them found a single time. The top ten hold about 8.4% of the sample.

Specimen: peripheral blood. Every receptor here comes from a man aged 35 to 55 with primary liver carcinoma and hepatitis B virus infection.

With regard to this clonotype: An end of the junction differs from the germline gene, which may be a read error. This rearrangement joins TRBV29-1 to TRBJ1-1; D is unresolved. The germline V gene encodes CDR1 SQVTM and CDR2 ANQGSEA. This CDR3 region has 12 residues. The CDR3 sequence: CSVRWGATETFF. CDR3 nucleotides: TGCAGCGTTCGATGGGGAGCGACTGAAACTTTCTTT.

This clonotype was found once. This could be a read error, since a much larger clone is one nucleotide away. This chain uses TRBV12-3 or TRBV12-4 with TRBJ2-1, with D maybe TRBD1 (5 bases). This CDR3 has 14 residues. Trimming removed 5 bases at V and 8 bases at J, with 16 bases between. The DNA for the CDR3 is TGTGCCAGCAGTCGAGGACAAGTGTACTATGAGCAGTTCTTC. This gives the protein CASSRGQVYYEQFF.

With regard to this clonotype: A much larger clone differs by one base, so this may be a read error. The V gene is TRBV6-5, the J gene TRBJ1-5; D not resolved. Germline V gives CDR1 MNHEY, CDR2 SVGAGI. The CDR3 consists of 15 residues. CDR3 sequence (DNA): TGTGCCAGCAGGGGAGGACGGTATAGCAATCAGCCCCAGCGTTTT. This codes for CASRGGRYSNQPQRF.

This clonotype was picked up one time. The chain uses TRBV24-1 and TRBJ2-3; possible D gene TRBD2, 6 bases. This CDR3 is 14 amino acids long. V gave up 4 bases and J gave up 4 bases, with 11 bases separating them. The germline V gene has CDR1 KGHDR and CDR2 SFDVKD. In DNA, the CDR3 is TGTGCCACCAGTGACCTTAGCGGCGCAGATACGCAGTATTTT. This encodes CATSDLSGADTQYF.

This clonotype was recorded a few times. V and J are TRBV12-3 or TRBV12-4 and TRBJ1-2; D uncertain. V was shortened by 6 bases and J by 11 bases, with 22 bases between the two germline ends. The CDR3 is 14 residues long. CDR3: CASRRIGPWEQYTF. CDR3 DNA: TGTGCCAGCAGACGAATCGGGCCGTGGGAGCAATACACCTTC.

This clonotype was seen only a few times. The chain couples TRBV28 to TRBJ2-7; a possible D gene is TRBD1 (6 bases). The CDR3 runs to 15 residues. V was pared by 6 bases and J by 0 bases, with 15 bases between. Germline V gene data show CDR1 as MDHEN and CDR2 as SYDVKM. The CDR3 DNA reads as TGTGCCAGCAGCACCCCGGGACAAAGCTCCTACGAGCAGTACTTC. It codes for CASSTPGQSSYEQYF.

On this clonotype: A much larger clone lies a single base off, so this may be a read error. The chain has TRBV6-6 and TRBJ1-1, with 9 nucleotides matching TRBD1. The trim removed 7 bases at V and 3 bases at J, leaving 9 bases unmatched. The CDR3 loop spans 15 amino acids. From germline, CDR1 is MNHNY and CDR2 SVGAGI (reference sequence). This CDR3 is CASNPGQGEDTEAFF. As DNA, the CDR3 is TGTGCCAGCAATCCGGGACAGGGAGAGGACACTGAAGCTTTCTTT.

This clonotype was recorded a few times. This may stem from a read error, because a much larger clone lies one nucleotide away. The chain combines TRBV4-3 with TRBJ1-2, with D perhaps matching TRBD1 (6 bases). This CDR3 is 15 amino acids long. Germline V gene lookup returns CDR1 LGHNA and CDR2 YSLEER. This chain's CDR3 is CANSQDGGSNYGYTF. The CDR3, as DNA: TGCGCCAACAGCCAAGATGGGGGCAGTAACTATGGCTACACCTTC.

About this clonotype itself: This sequence may be a read error, since a much larger clone differs from it by one base. J is TRBJ2-5 and V is TRBV4-2, with D perhaps TRBD1 or TRBD2 (5 bases each). Judging by the DNA end, TRBJ2-1 fits better; the J call may be wrong. The CDR3 extends over 16 amino acids. The germline V gene has CDR1 LGHNA and CDR2 YNFKEQ. CDR3 sequence reads: CASSRPGTPIHIEQFF. DNA of the CDR3: TGTGCCAGCAGCCGACCCGGGACCCCGATACACATTGAGCAGTTCTTC.

In its sample, this clonotype was seen once. Possible read error: a much larger clone is one base away. The V call is TRBV10-3, the J call TRBJ1-2; 8 positions agree with TRBD1. Germline CDR1 reads ENHRY; CDR2 reads SYGVKD. Trimming cost V 5 bases and J 10 bases; bases outside gene matches: 9. This CDR3 comprises 13 residues. The CDR3 coding sequence is TGTGCCATCAGTCTCGAGACAGGGGAGGACTACACCTTC. Translating it yields CAISLETGEDYTF.

Regarding this clonotype: At one of its ends the junction is not consistent with the germline gene, which may arise from a read error. The J gene is TRBJ2-3, the V gene TRBV11-3; tentative D call: TRBD2 (5 bases). The CDR3 covers 15 residues. From germline, CDR1 is SGHNT and CDR2 YENEEA. Here the CDR3 reads CASSLGSGPTDAQYF. CDR3 coding DNA: TGTGCCAGCAGCTTGGGGAGTGGGCCCACAGATGCGCAATATTTT. Filled out from reference TRBV11-3 and TRBJ2-3, the complete variable domain reads EAGVVQSPRYKIIEKKQPVAFWCNPISGHNTLYWYLQNLGQGPELLIRYENEEAVDDSQLPKDRFSAERLKGVDSTLKIQPAELGDSAVYLCASSLGSGPTDAQYFGPGTRLTVL.

In this sample, this clonotype turned up a few times. A much larger clonotype is one base distant, so this may be a read error. The chain couples TRBV6-2 or TRBV6-3 to TRBJ2-1; a possible D gene is TRBD2 (6 bases). The CDR3 is 13 residues long. Looked up from germline, CDR1 is MNHEY and CDR2 is SVGEGT. The germline V and J ends were trimmed by 7 bases and 9 bases, with 16 bases remaining between them. DNA of the CDR3: TGTGCCAGCACTCCCCTCGGGGGTAGTGAGCAGTTCTTC. This encodes CASTPLGGSEQFF.

In the case of this clonotype: This could be a read error, since a much larger clone is one nucleotide away. This rearrangement joins TRBV6-1 to TRBJ1-5; D gene unclear. The CDR3 sequence is 14 residues long. CDR1 is MNHNS, CDR2 SASEGT, per germline. The CDR3 reads CVSSQDLLNQPQHF. The CDR3 region has the DNA TGTGTCAGCAGCCAGGACCTATTGAATCAGCCCCAGCATTTT.

Turning to this clonotype: A much larger clone sits a single nucleotide away, making a read error possible. The genes are TRBV6-1 and TRBJ1-5; D gene uncertain. V lost 6 bases to trimming and J lost 7 bases, with 13 bases between them. The V gene's germline CDR1 is MNHNS and CDR2 SASEGT. The CDR3 loop spans 13 amino acids. CDR3 nucleotide sequence: TGTGCCAGCAGCCTGGTCGAGGGACAGCCCCAGCATTTT. As protein: CASSLVEGQPQHF.

The chain links TRBV5-1 to TRBJ2-7; 12 nucleotides agree with TRBD2. Germline trimming cut 0 bases from V and 4 bases from J; bases unmatched to any gene: 5. The germline V gene encodes CDR1 SGHRS and CDR2 YFSETQ. The CDR3 sequence is 16 residues long. Here the CDR3 reads CASSLDPTSGSYEQYF. The CDR3 coding sequence is TGCGCCAGCAGCTTGGATCCGACTAGCGGGAGTTACGAGCAGTACTTC.

This clonotype has a handful of counts. A much larger clonotype is one base distant, so this may be a read error. The J gene is TRBJ2-1, the V gene TRBV29-1; 8 positions agree with TRBD1. From germline, CDR1 is SQVTM and CDR2 ANQGSEA. The junction had 10 bases not matched to a gene; V was cut back by 3 bases and J by 6 bases. The CDR3 length is 15 residues. CDR3 in DNA: TGCAGCGTTGAGAGGCAGGGGGCTAGCGCCAATGAGCAGTTCTTC. It encodes CSVERQGASANEQFF.

Regarding this clonotype: A much larger clone lies a single base off, so this may be a read error. The chain joins TRBV13 to TRBJ2-1, with 7 bases lining up with TRBD2. The trim removed 8 bases at V and 8 bases at J, leaving 9 bases unmatched. Germline CDR1 PRHDT, CDR2 FYEKMQ (reference sequence). CDR3 length equals 13 residues. The CDR3 nucleotides are TGTGCCAGCCGGGTTTGTGGGGGGGATGAGCAGTTCTTC. Translation: CASRVCGGDEQFF.

In its sample, this clonotype was seen a few times. The chain links TRBV10-2 to TRBJ2-3; 10 bases line up with TRBD1. V lost 9 bases and J lost 0; bases outside the gene matches: 6. Per germline, CDR1 WSHSY and CDR2 SAAADI. The CDR3 runs 15 residues. The CDR3 protein is CARSEGQGSTDTQYF. CDR3 nucleotide sequence: TGCGCCAGGAGCGAGGGACAGGGGAGCACAGATACGCAGTATTTT.

A remark on this clonotype: This may stem from a read error, because a much larger clone lies one nucleotide away. The CDR3 DNA reads as TGTACCAGCAGCTCCGGGACTAGCCTCTACGAGCAGTACTTC. Protein sequence: CTSSSGTSLYEQYF. V gene TRBV5-4 combines with J gene TRBJ2-7, with TRBD2 matching 9 bases. The CDR3 runs 14 residues. Per the germline V gene, CDR1 is SGHNT and CDR2 is YYREEE (reference sequence).

As concerns this clonotype: Being one base from a much bigger clone, this may be a read error. The chain carries TRBV6-2 or TRBV6-3 and TRBJ2-2; D ambiguous. Germline V gives CDR1 MNHEY, CDR2 SVGEGT. The CDR3 spans 16 residues. This chain's CDR3 is CASTPRDGANIGELFF. For the CDR3, the DNA is TGTGCCAGCACCCCCCGCGACGGAGCGAACATCGGGGAGCTGTTTTTT.

The chain links TRBV5-1 to TRBJ1-4; 8 bases match TRBD1. J lost 8 bases, V lost 5 bases, and 8 bases had no gene match. Germline CDR1 reads SGHRS; CDR2 reads YFSETQ. The CDR3 sequence is 14 residues long. CDR3 amino acids: CASSPQGEGEKLFF. Written as DNA, the CDR3 is TGCGCCAGCAGTCCACAGGGGGAAGGGGAAAAACTGTTTTTT.

This clonotype was observed many times. This sequence joins TRBV5-4 and TRBJ2-1, with unresolved D. CDR3 length: 15 residues. Trimming removed 0 bases at V and 6 bases at J, with 13 bases between. Germline V gene lookup returns CDR1 SGHNT and CDR2 YYREEE (reference sequence). The CDR3 DNA is TGTGCCAGCAGCTTGGATAACTCCCTCGGCAATGAGCAGTTCTTC. Residues: CASSLDNSLGNEQFF.

This clonotype was counted many times. The chain is built from TRBV14 and TRBJ2-1; 7 bases fit TRBD2. The germline gives CDR1 SGHDN, CDR2 FVKESK. V trimming: 4 bases; J trimming: 6 bases; junction bases outside the gene matches: 0. This CDR3 has 12 residues. CDR3 protein: CASSRTSNEQFF. Written as DNA, the CDR3 is TGTGCCAGCAGCCGGACTAGCAATGAGCAGTTCTTC. The full variable domain, its missing parts supplied by reference TRBV14 and TRBJ2-1, is EAGVTQFPSHSVIEKGQTVTLRCDPISGHDNLYWYRRVMGKEIKFLLHFVKESKQDESGMPNNRFLAERTGGTYSTLKVQPAELEDSGVYFCASSRTSNEQFFGPGTRLTVL.